A selection of T cell receptor beta chains follows, all from one sample in a study of blood T cell repertoires in COVID-19. Profiling relied on immunoSEQ multiplex PCR, and the TCRdb table lists in-frame clones only, not all of them. The sample lists tens of thousands of clones; approximately 87% were seen once. Sequences were obtained from peripheral blood. The receptors come from a man at least 80 years old in a cohort sampled during active COVID-19. The CDR3 runs from the conserved cysteine through the conserved F or W. A D gene is named only where the DNA matches it firmly. Size tells how often a clone was seen (once, few, many) or the class of an expanded clone, and some rows leave it out.

cdr3_aa,cdr3_nt,clone_size,v_call,d_call,j_call
CASGLSQGASGELFF,TGTGCTAGTGGTTTGTCGCAGGGGGCCTCCGGGGAGCTGTTTTTT,-,TRBV12-5,TRBD1,TRBJ2-2
CASSLATGLAFF,TGTGCCAGCAGCCTAGCGACAGGGCTGGCTTTCTTT,few,TRBV5-4,TRBD1,TRBJ1-1
CASSAEGVIGNTIYF,TGTGCCAGCAGTGCTGAAGGGGTGATAGGAAACACCATATATTTT,-,TRBV2,-,TRBJ1-3
CASSLSWTSGDPGELFF,TGTGCCAGCAGCTTATCGTGGACTAGCGGGGACCCCGGGGAGCTGTTTTTT,-,TRBV7-3,TRBD2,TRBJ2-2
CASSLALGSTNEKLFF,TGTGCCAGCAGCTTAGCGCTCGGGAGTACTAATGAAAAACTGTTTTTT,once,TRBV7-9,-,TRBJ1-4
CASSLAGGQTKTQYF,TGTGCCAGCAGCTTAGCGGGGGGGCAGACAAAGACCCAGTACTTC,-,TRBV11-2,TRBD2,TRBJ2-5
CASSPSGGYNEQFF,TGCGCCAGCAGTCCTAGCGGGGGGTACAATGAGCAGTTCTTC,-,TRBV4-1,TRBD2,TRBJ2-1
CATSFPGRGVDTIYF,TGTGCCACCAGTTTCCCTGGCAGGGGGGTGGACACCATATATTTT,-,TRBV24-1,TRBD1,TRBJ1-3
CASRTGGQETQYF,TGTGCCAGCAGAACAGGGGGCCAAGAGACCCAGTACTTC,-,TRBV12-3/TRBV12-4,TRBD1,TRBJ2-5
CASSLIAGTSTDTQYF,TGCGCCAGCAGCCTTATAGCGGGGACCAGCACAGATACGCAGTATTTT,-,TRBV4-3,TRBD2,TRBJ2-3
CASRPGTKETQYF,TGTGCCAGCAGGCCCGGGACAAAAGAGACCCAGTACTTC,-,TRBV28,-,TRBJ2-5
CASSVSGGEAFF,TGTGCCAGCAGCGTATCGGGAGGGGAAGCTTTCTTT,-,TRBV9,-,TRBJ1-1
CASSSPAGADTDTQYF,TGTGCCAGCAGTTCCCCCGCGGGGGCGGACACAGATACGCAGTATTTT,-,TRBV28,-,TRBJ2-3
CASSIGGTVYNEQFF,TGTGCCAGCAGTATCGGGGGAACTGTCTACAATGAGCAGTTCTTC,-,TRBV27,-,TRBJ2-1
CASSQGTAPGELFF,TGTGCCAGCAGCCAAGGGACAGCTCCCGGGGAGCTGTTTTTT,-,TRBV7-2,TRBD1,TRBJ2-2
CASSYRLAVNEQFF,TGTGCCAGCAGTTACCGGCTAGCGGTCAATGAGCAGTTCTTC,-,TRBV6-5,TRBD2,TRBJ2-1
CATSGRTGLKAGELFF,TGTGCCACCAGCGGGAGGACAGGGTTAAAGGCCGGGGAGCTGTTTTTT,-,TRBV15,TRBD1,TRBJ2-2
CASSLRQNTDTQYF,TGTGCCAGCAGCTTAAGACAGAACACAGATACGCAGTATTTT,-,TRBV11-2,-,TRBJ2-3
CASSPGTVLNGYTF,TGTGCCAGCAGCCCCGGGACAGTACTCAATGGCTACACCTTC,-,TRBV5-4,TRBD1,TRBJ1-2
CASSFEEPYGYTF,TGCGCCAGCAGCTTTGAGGAACCTTATGGCTACACCTTC,-,TRBV5-1,-,TRBJ1-2
CASSYARVDGYTF,TGTGCCAGCAGTTACGCCAGGGTTGATGGCTACACCTTC,-,TRBV6-5,-,TRBJ1-2
CASSQDWTDNSPLHF,TGTGCCAGCAGCCAAGATTGGACAGATAATTCACCCCTCCACTTT,few,TRBV4-2,-,TRBJ1-6
CASSLSQGAVKLFF,TGTGCCAGCAGCTTATCACAGGGGGCTGTAAAACTGTTTTTT,-,TRBV7-2,TRBD1,TRBJ1-4
CASSSTGYSNQPQHF,TGTGCCAGCAGCTCGACAGGTTATAGCAATCAGCCCCAGCATTTT,-,TRBV5-6,-,TRBJ1-5
CATSRDRQVGRDTQYF,TGTGCCACCAGCAGAGATCGGCAGGTTGGTCGGGATACGCAGTATTTT,-,TRBV15,-,TRBJ2-3
CASSPIRDLITETQYF,TGCGCCAGCAGCCCTATCCGGGACTTAATAACGGAGACCCAGTACTTC,-,TRBV5-1,-,TRBJ2-5
CASSLPPGQGALEQYF,TGTGCCAGCAGCTTACCCCCGGGACAGGGGGCCCTCGAGCAGTACTTC,-,TRBV11-3,TRBD1,TRBJ2-7